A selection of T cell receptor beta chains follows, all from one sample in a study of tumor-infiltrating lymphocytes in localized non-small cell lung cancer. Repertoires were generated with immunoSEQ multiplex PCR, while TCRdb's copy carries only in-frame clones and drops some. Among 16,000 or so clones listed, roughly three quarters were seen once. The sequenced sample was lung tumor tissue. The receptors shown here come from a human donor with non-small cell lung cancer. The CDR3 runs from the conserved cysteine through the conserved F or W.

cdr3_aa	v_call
CASSLVLAGPTSYNEQFF	TRBV28
CASSTGTGSYNEQFF	TRBV6-1
CASSDPGTGQVLTQYF	TRBV10-2
CASNQEGGYTF	TRBV19
CASSQSRGGSGYTF	TRBV16
CASSYSPGVYTEAFF	TRBV6-6
CASRTSPAGELFF	TRBV5-1
CASSVITGLPFNEQFF	TRBV9
CASSISTGIFAFF	TRBV19
CASSRDRGLHSGGYTF	TRBV5-1
CASSLEGSGNGANIQYF	TRBV7-2
CASSSIDRESYEQYF	TRBV11-2
CASSEGGQGGTEAFF	TRBV9
CASRGGQAASTDTQYF	TRBV5-1
CASSLRTDYGYTF	TRBV7-8
CASSGGSYNEQFF	TRBV6-1
CASSLVGDIAYEQYF	TRBV7-2
CASSTGTVMNTEAFF	TRBV5-4
CASSVDREGYGYTF	TRBV9
CASSSRGVQGALGGYTF	TRBV7-2
CASSPSGSRETQYF	TRBV5-4
CASSLPGLPTEAFF	TRBV7-9
CASSPMTSGGKQYF	TRBV2
CASSFSGVGSGNQPQHF	TRBV27
CAWSAGQGNTGELFF	TRBV30
CASSLGGGKETGELFF	TRBV7-9
CASSRLEGQGYEQYF	TRBV18
CATSRAVGALISGGSNEKLFF	TRBV15